The 30 T cell receptor beta chains presented below share a single source sample, sequenced in a study of post-analysis software for immune sequencing data. Overall study findings and caveats: In patients, five TRBV segments were more frequent than in controls, with TRBV5-6, TRBV5-1 and TRBV20-1 among them.

Unique molecular identifiers were carried by the TCR beta cDNA libraries. One entry per CDR3 protein results from TCRdb running MiXCR on the PCR reads. The repertoire holds about 210,000 distinct CDR3 sequences, with roughly 28% as singletons. For these receptors, no antigen is known. Sequenced material: blood. Receptors originate from a girl younger than 18 with multiple sclerosis.

This clonotype appeared many times. The chain recombines TRBV20-1 with TRBJ2-1; 8 positions agree with TRBD2. CDR3 length equals 15 residues. Germline-derived CDR1 and CDR2 are DFQATT and SNEGSKA (reference sequence). V was pared by 3 bases and J by 5 bases, with 9 bases of the junction left unmatched. CDR3 nucleotide sequence: TGCAGTGCTAGCGCTCGGGGAGCGGGGGACAATGAGCAGTTCTTC. It codes for CSASARGAGDNEQFF.

At least ten counts were recorded for this clonotype. DNA for the CDR3: TGTGCCAGCAGTCGGGGGCTGAAGGGCTACACCTTC. Its protein product is CASSRGLKGYTF. The rearrangement links TRBV5-8 to TRBJ1-2, with D possibly TRBD1 on 6 matching bases. V was trimmed by 5 bases and J by 8 bases, leaving 13 bases between them. This CDR3 contains 12 residues. Germline CDR1 and CDR2: SGHTS and YDEGEE.

This clonotype was observed a handful of times. Here the CDR3 DNA reads TGTGCCAGCGGAGTCGCTTTGGGTGGCAGGGTGAAGGATAGCAATCAGCCCCAGCATTTT. This codes for CASGVALGGRVKDSNQPQHF. The chain employs TRBV12-3 or TRBV12-4 and TRBJ1-5, with D possibly matching TRBD1 (5 bases). This CDR3 region has 20 residues. Trimming stripped 8 bases from V and 0 bases from J, with 29 bases between.

This clonotype was found many times. The rearrangement links TRBV3-1 to TRBJ2-7; D call uncertain. The CDR3 is 13 residues long. Per the germline V gene, CDR1 is LGHDT and CDR2 is YNNKEL (reference sequence). The V end was cut by 4 bases, the J end by 7 bases, with 14 bases between. This CDR3 reads CASSLGSSREQYF. The CDR3, as DNA: TGTGCCAGCAGCCTTGGATCCTCTCGGGAGCAGTACTTC.

This clonotype was picked up many times. This sequence joins TRBV29-1 and TRBJ2-1, with TRBD2 matching 10 bases. The germline CDR1 and CDR2 sequences are SQVTM and ANQGSEA. The CDR3 is 13 residues long. Losses at the gene ends were 6 bases for V and 6 bases for J; bases not matched to a gene: 5. CDR3 residues: CSVSRLAGNEQFF. The DNA for the CDR3 is TGCAGCGTCAGCCGACTAGCGGGCAATGAGCAGTTCTTC.

This clonotype was seen more than once but under ten times. The genes are TRBV29-1 and TRBJ2-5; a weak D match, TRBD1 (6 bases). Trimming took 3 bases from V and 6 from J, leaving 11 bases between them. The CDR3 loop spans 12 amino acids. Germline V gene lookup returns CDR1 SQVTM and CDR2 ANQGSEA. CDR3 region: CSVDGQFQTQYF. The CDR3 DNA is TGCAGCGTTGATGGACAGTTCCAGACCCAGTACTTC.

This clonotype was recorded many times. V gene TRBV20-1 combines with J gene TRBJ2-3; D gene unclear. CDR1 and CDR2 from the germline V gene are DFQATT and SNEGSKA (reference sequence). V was trimmed by 3 bases and J by 0 bases, leaving 10 bases between them. The CDR3 sequence is 14 residues long. CDR3 in amino acids: CSASVGSSTDTQYF. CDR3 nucleotide sequence: TGCAGTGCTAGCGTAGGGTCTAGCACAGATACGCAGTATTTT.

The table lists this clonotype with many counts. V usage is TRBV6-5 and J usage is TRBJ2-1; 11 bases fit TRBD2. Germline loops: CDR1 MNHEY, CDR2 SVGAGI. V was clipped by 5 bases and J by 6 bases; unmatched bases: 6. The CDR3 is made up of 15 amino acids. CDR3 residues: CASSLAGGPSNEQFF. In DNA form, the CDR3 reads TGTGCCAGCAGTCTAGCGGGAGGTCCGTCCAATGAGCAGTTCTTC.

In this sample, this clonotype turned up a few times. The chain carries TRBV7-2 and TRBJ2-6; 15 nucleotides align to TRBD2. The trim removed 5 bases at V and 0 bases at J, leaving 5 bases unmatched. The CDR3 totals 19 residues. Germline V gene lookup returns CDR1 SGHTA and CDR2 FQGNSA. The CDR3 is CASSTGLAGGPSGANVLTF. The CDR3, as DNA: TGTGCCAGCAGCACGGGACTAGCGGGAGGACCCTCTGGGGCCAACGTCCTGACTTTC.

There are a few counts of this clonotype. The V call is TRBV5-6, the J call TRBJ2-3, with 7 nucleotides matching TRBD1. The CDR3 covers 15 residues. Trimming removed 0 bases from V and 4 bases from J; junction bases left unmatched: 5. In germline, CDR1 is SGHDT, CDR2 YYEEEE. DNA of the CDR3: TGTGCCAGCAGCTTGGAGATACAGGGGCCAGATACGCAGTATTTT. This translates into CASSLEIQGPDTQYF.

Only one count was recorded for this clonotype. A read error may explain this, as a much larger clone is one base away. The chain joins TRBV6-1 to TRBJ2-4; D is ambiguous. The J call is uncertain, as TRBJ2-7 better fits the DNA end. This CDR3 has 14 residues. Germline CDR1 is MNHNS and CDR2 is SASEGT. The CDR3, as DNA: TGTGCCAGCAGTGGAGTAGGCACAGCCTACGAGCAGTACTTC. Residues: CASSGVGTAYEQYF.

Only one count was recorded for this clonotype. Since a much larger clone is just one base distant, this may be a read error. J is TRBJ1-2 and V is TRBV28; weak D call: TRBD1 (5 bases). CDR1 is MDHEN and CDR2 is SYDVKM in the germline V gene. Trimming stripped 10 bases from V and 6 bases from J, with 18 bases between. This CDR3 comprises 13 residues. The CDR3: CAIHKGPGHGYTF. In nucleotides, the CDR3 is TGTGCCATCCATAAGGGGCCAGGCCATGGCTACACCTTC.

This sequence joins TRBV24-1 and TRBJ1-2, with 7 nucleotides matching TRBD1. The CDR3 is 17 amino acids. The germline V gene has CDR1 KGHDR and CDR2 SFDVKD. With 4 bases clipped from V and 4 bases from J, the junction kept 14 bases outside the gene matches. DNA of the CDR3: TGTGCCACCAGTGACCCAGGGACAGCGGACAGCCTCTATGGCTACACCTTC. It is translated as CATSDPGTADSLYGYTF.

At least ten counts were recorded for this clonotype. The chain links TRBV4-1 to TRBJ1-1, with D perhaps matching TRBD1 (5 bases). The CDR3 totals 13 residues. The germline V gene has CDR1 MGHRA and CDR2 YSYEKL. V lost 4 bases and J 6 bases, leaving 12 bases between the germline ends. DNA for the CDR3: TGCGCCAGCAGCCGCGGGGACGGTTCTGAAGCTTTCTTT. Translation: CASSRGDGSEAFF.

The V call is TRBV6-2 or TRBV6-3, the J call TRBJ2-7, with 7 bases aligning to TRBD2. The germline V gene encodes CDR1 MNHEY and CDR2 SVGEGT. This CDR3 has 15 residues. V was pared by 0 bases and J by 5 bases, with 7 bases of the junction left unmatched. CDR3 loop: CASSYSGGRSNEQYF. DNA for the CDR3: TGTGCCAGCAGTTACTCTGGCGGGAGAAGTAACGAGCAGTACTTC.

This clonotype was seen more than once but under ten times. The chain couples TRBV27 to TRBJ2-1; 7 nucleotides match TRBD2. The CDR3 extends over 16 amino acids. V was clipped by 4 bases and J by 0 bases; unmatched bases: 6. Germline CDR1 MNHEY, CDR2 SMNVEV (reference sequence). The CDR3: CASSSPTSYSYNEQFF. The CDR3 DNA is TGTGCCAGCAGTTCCCCGACTAGCTACTCCTACAATGAGCAGTTCTTC.

This clonotype appeared a few times. CDR3 nucleotides: TGTGCCAGTCGGGGGCCGACAGGCGCTATGAACACTGAAGCTTTCTTT. Translating it yields CASRGPTGAMNTEAFF. The chain links TRBV19 to TRBJ1-1; TRBD1 might be the D (6 bases). Germline V gene data show CDR1 as LNHDA and CDR2 as SQIVND (reference sequence). The CDR3 runs 16 residues. Trimming cost V 8 bases and J 0 bases, with 19 bases left between them.

The gene calls are TRBV5-1 and TRBJ2-3, with D perhaps matching TRBD1 (5 bases). The germline CDR1 and CDR2 sequences are SGHRS and YFSETQ. Between the trimmed V and J ends, which lost 0 bases and 2 bases, there was a span of 10 bases. CDR3 length: 15 residues. The CDR3 protein is CASSLGQDTTDTQYF. The CDR3 DNA reads as TGCGCCAGCAGCTTGGGGCAGGACACCACAGATACGCAGTATTTT.

In its sample, this clonotype was seen a few times. A much larger clone sits a single nucleotide away, making a read error possible. The chain carries TRBV20-1 and TRBJ1-2; 8 nucleotides agree with TRBD1. Germline CDR1 and CDR2: DFQATT and SNEGSKA (reference sequence). The CDR3 consists of 14 residues. After removal of 5 bases from V and 6 bases from J, the junction contained 11 bases not matched to a gene. CDR3 protein: CSADPGTGRDGYTF. CDR3 sequence (DNA): TGCAGTGCTGACCCCGGGACAGGCCGGGATGGCTACACCTTC.

This CDR3 reads CASSLVFGSYEQYF. The CDR3 DNA reads TGCGCCAGCAGCTTGGTTTTCGGTAGCTACGAGCAGTACTTC. The chain recombines TRBV5-1 with TRBJ2-7; no reliable D call. CDR3 length: 14 amino acids. Trimming took off 0 bases at V and 3 bases at J, with 10 bases between the two ends. Germline-derived CDR1 and CDR2 are SGHRS and YFSETQ.

This clonotype has a handful of counts. V and J are TRBV28 and TRBJ1-2; no clear D. Trimming cost V 1 base and J 2 bases, with 11 bases left between them. Germline V lookup: CDR1 MDHEN, CDR2 SYDVKM. This CDR3 is 15 amino acids long. CDR3 DNA: TGTGCCAGCAGTTTATTTGCCGGGCCAAACTATGGCTACACCTTC. Amino acids: CASSLFAGPNYGYTF.

This clonotype was observed many times. This chain uses TRBV5-1 with TRBJ1-2; D gene unclear. The CDR3 totals 15 residues. Germline CDR1 reads SGHRS; CDR2 reads YFSETQ. Trimming removed 3 bases from V and 6 bases from J, with 18 bases in between. The CDR3 loop is CASSSNTRGANGYTF. In nucleotides, the CDR3 is TGCGCCAGCAGCTCGAACACCCGGGGTGCTAATGGCTACACCTTC.

This clonotype was found a few times. The V and J genes are TRBV20-1 and TRBJ2-3; 8 bases match TRBD1. The CDR3 has 17 amino acids. Germline CDR1 is DFQATT and CDR2 is SNEGSKA (reference sequence). V lost 3 bases, J lost 0 bases, and 11 bases stayed unmatched. CDR3 bases: TGCAGTGCTAGTGGGGCCCCGGGACAGGATAGCACAGATACGCAGTATTTT. Encoded protein: CSASGAPGQDSTDTQYF.

This clonotype occurred many times. The chain uses TRBV12-3 or TRBV12-4 and TRBJ1-2; D is perhaps TRBD1 (5 bases). CDR3 size: 13 residues. The V end lost 2 bases, the J end lost 4 bases, and 8 bases lay between the germline ends. As DNA, the CDR3 is TGTGCCAGCAGTTTAACGGGGGTCTATGGCTACACCTTC. Its translation: CASSLTGVYGYTF.

V is TRBV2 and J is TRBJ2-5; no firm D call. The J call could be wrong; TRBJ2-7 is a better fit for the DNA end. Germline loops: CDR1 SNHLY, CDR2 FYNNEI. This CDR3 spans 14 amino acids. CDR3 protein: CASSPGRVAGEQYF. The CDR3 nucleotides read TGTGCCAGCAGCCCTGGTAGGGTCGCAGGCGAGCAGTACTTC.

V gene TRBV12-3 or TRBV12-4 combines with J gene TRBJ1-2, with a weak D call TRBD1 (5 bases). This CDR3 spans 13 amino acids. V lost 1 base to trimming and J lost 8 bases, with 11 bases between them. In DNA, the CDR3 is TGTGCCAGCAGTTTAGGGCAGGGTGAGGGCTACACCTTC. Protein product: CASSLGQGEGYTF.

This rearrangement joins TRBV19 to TRBJ2-2; D uncertain. This CDR3 is 14 amino acids long. Trimming shortened V by 5 bases and J by 2 bases, and 9 bases separated the two germline ends. The V gene's germline CDR1 is LNHDA and CDR2 SQIVND (reference sequence). CDR3 DNA sequence: TGTGCCAGTAGTTTACCAGCCAACACCGGGGAGCTGTTTTTT. This codes for CASSLPANTGELFF.

This clonotype was observed at least ten times. This chain links TRBV28 with TRBJ2-1; D is possibly TRBD1 or TRBD2 (5 bases each). The CDR3 has 16 amino acids. The germline V gene has CDR1 MDHEN and CDR2 SYDVKM. V was clipped by 5 bases and J by 0 bases, with 14 bases between them. This CDR3 is CASSTGRMSSYNEQFF. The CDR3 bases are TGTGCCAGCAGTACGGGACGGATGAGCTCCTACAATGAGCAGTTCTTC.

A few counts support this clonotype. The rearrangement links TRBV2 to TRBJ1-1; D ambiguous. Deletions cut 10 bases from V and 3 bases from J, with 21 bases between. Germline V gene sequence: CDR1 SNHLY, CDR2 FYNNEI. This CDR3 is built from 15 residues. The CDR3 is CATSRMTAVDTEAFF. CDR3 nucleotides: TGTGCCACCTCAAGAATGACCGCCGTGGACACTGAAGCTTTCTTT.

The V and J genes are TRBV20-1 and TRBJ1-1, with 7 bases aligning to TRBD1. V lost 4 bases to trimming and J lost 6 bases; unmatched junction nucleotides: 14. CDR1 and CDR2 from the germline V gene are DFQATT and SNEGSKA (reference sequence). The CDR3 is 15 amino acids. The CDR3 DNA reads as TGCAGTGCTACTAACAGGGGAATCGCTAGGTCTGAAGCTTTCTTT. Protein product: CSATNRGIARSEAFF.